By proportion, the clone carrying this T cell receptor beta chain is medium-sized (0.01 to 0.1%). The antigen is undetermined. Thawed PBMCs were FACS-sorted into unstimulated CD4+CD25+CD127- regulatory T cells, CD4+CD25- non-regulatory cells, CD4 and CD8 cells. TCRdb keeps only in-frame clones here, not all; method: immunoSEQ multiplex PCR. The sample has around 50,000 clones, around four fifths seen once. CDR1 and CDR2 from the germline V gene are SGHRS and YFSETQ. Trimming took 0 bases from V and 8 from J; bases not matched to a gene: 6. There are 14 residues in the CDR3. This specimen belongs to a study of Tregs in tolerant kidney transplant recipients. Findings and caveats of the study: No direct test of biological reproducibility was done here.

The gene calls are TRBV5-1 and TRBJ1-2; 8 bases map to TRBD1. The sequencing input was CD4+ T cells from blood. The receptor was derived from a human donor in good health. CDR3 coding DNA: TGCGCCAGCAGCTTGGGGCAGGGGGCGTCAGGCTACACCTTC. This encodes CASSLGQGASGYTF. The whole variable domain, remainder taken from reference TRBV5-1 and TRBJ1-2, is KAGVTQTPRYLIKTRGQQVTLSCSPISGHRSVSWYQQTPGQGLQFLFEYFSETQRNKGNFPGRFSGRQFSNSRSEMNVSTLELGDSALYLCASSLGQGASGYTFGSGTRLTVV.